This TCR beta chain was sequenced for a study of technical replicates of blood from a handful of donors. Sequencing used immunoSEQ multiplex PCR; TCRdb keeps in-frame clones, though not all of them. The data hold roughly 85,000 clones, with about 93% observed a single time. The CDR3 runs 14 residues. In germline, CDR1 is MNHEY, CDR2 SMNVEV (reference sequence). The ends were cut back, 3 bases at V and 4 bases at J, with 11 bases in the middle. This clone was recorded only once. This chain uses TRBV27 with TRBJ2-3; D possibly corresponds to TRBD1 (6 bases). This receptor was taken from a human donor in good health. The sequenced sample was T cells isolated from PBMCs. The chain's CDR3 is CASSLQGRSDTQYF. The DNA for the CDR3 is TGTGCCAGCAGTTTGCAGGGGCGCTCAGATACGCAGTATTTT.